Presented here are 14 T cell receptor beta chains from one specimen sequenced in a study of blood T cell repertoires in COVID-19. Here immunoSEQ multiplex PCR was the method, and the copy in TCRdb shows in-frame clones only, minus some. The sample has some 240,000 clones, roughly 89% seen once; the top ten hold under 7%. The specimen sequenced was peripheral blood. Receptor source: a man in his fifties or sixties who had recovered from COVID-19.

J is TRBJ2-1 and V is TRBV7-3; 9 positions agree with TRBD1. Germline trimming cut 4 bases from V and 7 bases from J; bases unmatched to any gene: 5. Germline CDR1 reads SGHTA; CDR2 reads FQGTGA. The CDR3 runs 14 residues. This CDR3 is CASSSDRGRNEQFF. CDR3 coding DNA: TGTGCCAGCAGCTCAGACAGGGGGAGGAATGAGCAGTTCTTC. Full variable domain (remainder filled in from reference TRBV7-3 and TRBJ2-1): GAGVSQTPSNKVTEKGKYVELRCDPISGHTALYWYRQSLGQGPEFLIYFQGTGAADDSGLPNDRFFAVRPEGSVSTLKIQRTERGDSAVYLCASSSDRGRNEQFFGPGTRLTVL.

The chain combines TRBV5-5 with TRBJ2-7; 7 bases are shared with TRBD2. V gave up 0 bases and J gave up 3 bases; unmatched junction bases: 6. This CDR3 spans 15 amino acids. CDR1 and CDR2 (germline): SGHKS, YYEKEE (reference sequence). DNA of the CDR3: TGTGCCAGCAGCTTGGAGTCTAGCGGCTTCTACGAGCAGTACTTC. Its translation is CASSLESSGFYEQYF.

The rearrangement joins TRBV4-3 to TRBJ1-1; no reliable D call. The V end lost 0 bases, the J end lost 1 base, and 12 bases lay between the germline ends. CDR1 and CDR2 from the germline V gene are LGHNA and YSLEER. The CDR3 consists of 16 residues. CDR3 in amino acids: CASSQDSAVPNTEAFF. The CDR3 DNA reads TGCGCCAGCAGCCAAGATTCCGCGGTCCCGAACACTGAAGCTTTCTTT.

The J gene is TRBJ1-2, the V gene TRBV7-9, with 8 bases aligning to TRBD1. The CDR3 sequence is 16 residues long. V lost 4 bases to trimming and J lost 7 bases; unmatched junction nucleotides: 14. From germline, CDR1 is SEHNR and CDR2 FQNEAQ (reference sequence). The CDR3 DNA reads TGTGCCAGCAGCTCAGGACAGGGCTCGAGGGGCACTGGCTACACCTTC. It is translated as CASSSGQGSRGTGYTF.

The V gene is TRBV7-6, the J gene TRBJ2-7, with 9 nucleotides matching TRBD1. Looked up from germline, CDR1 is SGHVS and CDR2 is FNYEAQ. The trim removed 5 bases at V and 4 bases at J, leaving 9 bases unmatched. The CDR3 is 15 amino acids. This chain's CDR3 is CASSHGTGNPYEQYF. The CDR3 region has the DNA TGTGCCAGCAGCCACGGGACAGGGAACCCATACGAGCAGTACTTC.

In this sample, this clone turned up once. This chain joins TRBV7-2 and TRBJ2-7; TRBD1 matches at 12 bases. V gave up 5 bases and J gave up 3 bases; unmatched junction bases: 5. This CDR3 is built from 15 residues. Germline-derived CDR1 and CDR2 are SGHTA and FQGNSA. The CDR3 reads CASSARDRGLYEQYF. CDR3 DNA sequence: TGTGCCAGCAGCGCTCGGGACAGGGGGCTCTACGAGCAGTACTTC.

The gene calls are TRBV27 and TRBJ2-7, with 7 bases matching TRBD1. The CDR3 loop spans 13 amino acids. Germline loops: CDR1 MNHEY, CDR2 SMNVEV (reference sequence). J was trimmed by 3 bases and V by 8 bases; bases with no gene match: 7. CDR3 amino acids: CASSHRGGYEQYF. In nucleotides, the CDR3 is TGTGCCAGCTCCCACAGGGGTGGCTACGAGCAGTACTTC.

The sample holds many counts of this clone. Other nucleotide sequences in the sample specify the same CDR3. The chain combines TRBV7-2 with TRBJ2-7; tentatively, D is TRBD2 (6 bases). Trimming took off 1 base at V and 3 bases at J, with 13 bases between the two ends. The CDR3 length is 15 residues. The V gene's germline CDR1 is SGHTA and CDR2 FQGNSA. The CDR3 spells CASSLELAGLYEQYF. Written as DNA, the CDR3 is TGTGCCAGCAGCTTAGAACTAGCCGGCCTCTACGAGCAGTACTTC.

The gene calls are TRBV7-2 and TRBJ2-5, with D maybe TRBD2 (7 bases). Germline loops: CDR1 SGHTA, CDR2 FQGNSA. CDR3 length equals 14 residues. The V end was cut by 0 bases, the J end by 5 bases, with 10 bases between. Here the CDR3 reads CASSLAGGRETQYF. The CDR3 DNA reads as TGTGCCAGCAGCTTAGCGGGGGGGCGTGAGACCCAGTACTTC.

The V and J genes are TRBV15 and TRBJ2-5, with 8 bases lining up with TRBD1. The CDR3 has 18 residues. The J segment lost 5 bases and the V segment lost 0 bases, leaving 14 bases of the junction unmatched. The germline V gene has CDR1 LNHNV and CDR2 YYDKDF (reference sequence). As DNA, the CDR3 is TGTGCCACCAGCAGAGATCGTCGGACAGGGCGGTTGATCGAGACCCAGTACTTC. It translates to CATSRDRRTGRLIETQYF. Full variable domain (remainder filled in from reference TRBV15 and TRBJ2-5): DAMVIQNPRYQVTQFGKPVTLSCSQTLNHNVMYWYQQKSSQAPKLLFHYYDKDFNNEADTPDNFQSRRPNTSFCFLDIRSPGLGDTAMYLCATSRDRRTGRLIETQYFGPGTRLLVL.

This chain joins TRBV18 and TRBJ2-5; 15 bases match TRBD2. V dropped 4 bases and J dropped 3; count of bases not matched to a gene: 3. The CDR3 is 16 residues long. Germline CDR1 is KGHSH and CDR2 is LQKENI. The CDR3 region has the DNA TGTGCCAGCTCACAAGGACTAGCGGGAGGGAAAGAGACCCAGTACTTC. Translation gives CASSQGLAGGKETQYF.

This clone occurred once. The chain couples TRBV3-1 (or the pseudogene TRBV3-2) to TRBJ1-2; D not resolved. V dropped 0 bases and J dropped 4 bases, with 12 bases sitting between them. CDR1 LGHDT and CDR2 YNNKEL come from the germline V gene (reference sequence). The length of the CDR3 is 15 residues. Here the CDR3 reads CASSQDSTRSYGYTF. The CDR3 region has the DNA TGTGCCAGCAGCCAAGATTCAACCAGAAGCTATGGCTACACCTTC.

This rearrangement joins TRBV2 to TRBJ2-2; D is perhaps TRBD1 (6 bases). Germline lookup yields CDR1 SNHLY and CDR2 FYNNEI. Trimming took 10 bases from V and 2 from J, leaving 14 bases between them. The length of the CDR3 is 14 residues. The CDR3: CATTAQGNTGELFF. CDR3 bases: TGTGCCACAACGGCACAGGGAAACACCGGGGAGCTGTTTTTT.

This clone has only one observation. CDR3 sequence (DNA): TGTGCCAGCAGCTCAGCCTTGAGCGATGGCTACACCTTC. It specifies CASSSALSDGYTF. The rearrangement links TRBV7-2 to TRBJ1-2; no clear D. Trimming cost V 4 bases and J 6 bases, with 12 bases left between them. Germline V gene data show CDR1 as SGHTA and CDR2 as FQGNSA. This CDR3 is 13 amino acids long.